This TCR beta chain was obtained from a study of control samples from healthy donors and cancer patients. TCRdb's copy holds only in-frame clones and misses some; the assay was immunoSEQ multiplex PCR. Found here are approximately 44,000 clones, about 75% of them singletons; the top ten hold approximately 17%. The germline V gene encodes CDR1 GTSNPN and CDR2 SVGIG (reference sequence). V shed 2 bases, J shed 7 bases, and the junction held 4 bases outside the gene matches. This CDR3 spans 13 amino acids. The sequence was collected from a male donor with melanoma. This chain uses TRBV30 with TRBJ1-5, with TRBD1 matching 8 bases. The sample taken for sequencing was formalin-fixed, paraffin-embedded tissue. The CDR3, as DNA: TGTGCCTGGAGTCAGGACAGGGACCAGCCCCAGCATTTT. As protein: CAWSQDRDQPQHF.